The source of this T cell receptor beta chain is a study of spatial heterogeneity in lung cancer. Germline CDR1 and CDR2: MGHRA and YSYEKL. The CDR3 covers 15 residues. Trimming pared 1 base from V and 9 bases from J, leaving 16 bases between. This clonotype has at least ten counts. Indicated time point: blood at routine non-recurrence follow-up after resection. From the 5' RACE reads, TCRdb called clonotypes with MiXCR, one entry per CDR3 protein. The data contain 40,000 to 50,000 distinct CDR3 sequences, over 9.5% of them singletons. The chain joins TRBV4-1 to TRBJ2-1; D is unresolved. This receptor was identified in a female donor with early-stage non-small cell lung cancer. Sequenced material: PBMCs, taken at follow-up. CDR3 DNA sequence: TGCGCCAGCAGCCAAGGAGGTCAGTCCAGATCTGAGCAGTTCTTC. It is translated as CASSQGGQSRSEQFF.